These T cell receptor beta chains were read from a single sample in a study of early T cells in non-severe SARS-CoV-2 infection. TCRdb reanalysed the 5' RACE reads using MiXCR and keeps one entry per CDR3 protein. The sample records about 76,000 distinct CDR3 sequences, over 9.5% being singletons. The specimen sequenced was whole blood. The receptors were sampled from an adult who was a healthcare worker with PCR-confirmed SARS-CoV-2 infection or an uninfected control (not recorded which). Both conserved end residues are trimmed from each CDR3.

j_call | v_call | cdr3_aa
TRBJ1-3 | TRBV2 | ASGFSSGNTIY
TRBJ1-4 | TRBV5-1 | ASSLGQQSKLF
TRBJ2-1 | TRBV3-1 | ASSPRGSGNEQF
TRBJ2-7 | TRBV2 | ASSRRTSGSGEQY
TRBJ2-5 | TRBV11-2 | ASSRTLADETQY
TRBJ2-7 | TRBV19 | ASSAATAYEQY
TRBJ2-7 | TRBV19 | ARPEGRQDEQY
TRBJ1-1 | TRBV7-2 | ASRSRANTEAF
TRBJ1-3 | TRBV7-9 | ASSLRGSGNTIY
TRBJ2-3 | TRBV29-1 | SVEWADTQY
TRBJ2-5 | TRBV11-2 | ASSSGTSGREETQY
TRBJ2-1 | TRBV10-3 | AISERDYNEQF
TRBJ2-3 | TRBV5-1 | ASSVTSTTDTQY
TRBJ1-6 | TRBV7-3 | ASSLGQNNSPLH
TRBJ1-6 | TRBV18 | ASSLDSFGYNSPLH
TRBJ2-1 | TRBV29-1 | SVLVPRSPNEQF
TRBJ2-1 | TRBV7-6 | ASSPGLAGEFRYNEQF
TRBJ2-7 | TRBV28 | ASRRAVGEQY
TRBJ2-3 | TRBV18 | ASSPLAGRGGDTQY
TRBJ2-7 | TRBV7-2 | ASSLEGTSGSYEQY
TRBJ2-1 | TRBV20-1 | SAPISGSGNEQF
TRBJ2-5 | TRBV10-3 | AISERGLETQY
TRBJ2-7 | TRBV6-5 | ASSYSSGGYEQY
TRBJ1-5 | TRBV7-3 | ASSKGANQPQH
TRBJ2-7 | TRBV5-1 | ASSLTGAGYEQY
TRBJ1-3 | TRBV6-6 | ASSRSGGVTTGNTIY
TRBJ2-7 | TRBV20-1 | SARDLTSTYEQY
TRBJ2-3 | TRBV29-1 | SGTGLRTDTQY
TRBJ2-5 | TRBV6-1 | ASDQGGSFETQY
TRBJ2-2 | TRBV6-5 | ASSYSSQGYTGELF
TRBJ2-1 | TRBV29-1 | SVAPGWEQF
TRBJ1-5 | TRBV29-1 | SVAQGVYQPQH
TRBJ2-3 | TRBV20-1 | SARDQLGTGRPDTQY
TRBJ2-1 | TRBV11-2 | ASSQVGGVWEQF
TRBJ1-2 | TRBV11-2 | ASSQDRLPTNYGYT
TRBJ2-1 | TRBV18 | ASSGPLVNEQF
TRBJ2-3 | TRBV18 | ASSSSSTSGSTDTQY
TRBJ1-2 | TRBV29-1 | SVDRQGAGTGYT
TRBJ1-2 | TRBV29-1 | SVEGAAPYGYT
TRBJ2-1 | TRBV28 | ASSLRTSGRYEQF
TRBJ2-7 | TRBV3-1 | ASSQGSYEQY
TRBJ2-2 | TRBV28 | ASSLASTGTGELF
TRBJ2-2 | TRBV5-6 | ASSPWPSGLNTGELF
TRBJ2-1 | TRBV2 | ASRGDGDEQF
TRBJ2-1 | TRBV2 | ASSGLTLYNEQF
TRBJ2-7 | TRBV4-1 | ASSAAVTSGSYEQY
TRBJ2-7 | TRBV28 | ASSLRARGKY
TRBJ1-1 | TRBV18 | ASSPLSATGKTEAF
TRBJ2-2 | TRBV11-2 | ASSPRTGGNTGELF